These 32 T cell receptor beta chains were sequenced from one sample in a study of control samples from healthy donors and cancer patients. Sequencing was performed with immunoSEQ multiplex PCR; in TCRdb, only in-frame clones are kept and a portion is missing. Seen here are 150,000 to 200,000 clones, about 93% observed once, and the top ten hold about 4%. Material for sequencing was blood. Every receptor here comes from a woman aged 60-70 years in good health.

This clone was counted a single time. The junction does not match germline at one end; this may be a read error. CDR3 in DNA: TGTGCCCGCAGCCGGAGGGGGGGGAGGGATTCACCCCTCCACTTT. This gives the protein CARSRRGGRDSPLHF. This chain connects TRBV5-6 to TRBJ1-6, with a possible D match to TRBD1 (6 bases). This CDR3 has 15 amino acids. The germline V gene has CDR1 SGHDT and CDR2 YYEEEE.

The chain has TRBV20-1 and TRBJ1-5; TRBD1 matches at 10 bases. Per germline, CDR1 DFQATT and CDR2 SNEGSKA (reference sequence). V lost 3 bases, J lost 5 bases, and 4 bases stayed unmatched. The CDR3 has 14 residues. The CDR3, as DNA: TGCAGTGCTAGTGGCGGGACAGGGGATCAGCCCCAGCATTTT. Its translation: CSASGGTGDQPQHF.

The genes are TRBV3-1 (or the pseudogene TRBV3-2) and TRBJ1-4; D not certain. CDR1 is LGHDT, CDR2 YNNKEL, per germline (reference sequence). This CDR3 region has 17 residues. The V end lost 1 base, the J end lost 3 bases, and 15 bases lay between the germline ends. The CDR3 sequence: CASSQAPPWLANEKLFF. CDR3 sequence (DNA): TGTGCCAGCAGCCAAGCCCCTCCATGGCTAGCTAATGAAAAACTGTTTTTT.

This clone was counted once. The chain recombines TRBV18 with TRBJ1-2; possibly TRBD1 for D (5 bases). V was trimmed by 2 bases and J by 1 base, leaving 17 bases between them. This CDR3 has 17 residues. In germline, CDR1 is KGHSH, CDR2 LQKENI. Here the CDR3 DNA reads TGTGCCAGCTCACCATCTCCCGACAGTCCCCTTAACTATGGCTACACCTTC. Residues: CASSPSPDSPLNYGYTF.

This clone was seen only a few times. This chain joins TRBV25-1 and TRBJ2-3; TRBD2 matches 8 bases. This CDR3 contains 15 residues. Losses at the gene ends were 7 bases for V and 0 bases for J; bases not matched to a gene: 6. Germline assignment: CDR1 MGHDK and CDR2 SYGVNS. The DNA for the CDR3 is TGTGCCAGCACAATCGGGGGGGTTAGCACAGATACGCAGTATTTT. It encodes CASTIGGVSTDTQYF.

The rearrangement joins TRBV5-8 to TRBJ2-2; 8 nucleotides match TRBD2. V shed 6 bases and J 7 bases; nucleotides not matched to a gene: 14. The germline CDR1 and CDR2 sequences are SGHTS and YDEGEE. CDR3 length equals 16 residues. CDR3 in DNA: TGTGCCAGCAACCCATCGCGGGGGGCTCGGGGCGGGGAGCTGTTTTTT. As protein: CASNPSRGARGGELFF.

The V and J genes are TRBV20-1 and TRBJ2-5; 7 bases are a match to TRBD2. CDR3 length equals 13 residues. V trimming: 3 bases; J trimming: 2 bases; junction bases outside the gene matches: 3. CDR1 is DFQATT and CDR2 is SNEGSKA in the germline V gene (reference sequence). The DNA for the CDR3 is TGCAGTGCTAGTACTAGCGCTCAAGAGACCCAGTACTTC. It specifies CSASTSAQETQYF.

DNA of the CDR3: TGTGCCAGCAGCTCCGGGACAGGGATAGGCTACACCTTC. The encoded protein is CASSSGTGIGYTF. V usage is TRBV7-2 and J usage is TRBJ1-2; TRBD1 aligns across 9 bases. The CDR3 has 13 residues. The germline gives CDR1 SGHTA, CDR2 FQGNSA. V lost 4 bases, J lost 8 bases, and 5 bases stayed unmatched.

Regarding this clone: At one of its ends the junction is not consistent with the germline gene, which may arise from a read error. This chain uses TRBV7-3 with TRBJ2-1; D perhaps matches TRBD2 (7 bases). Per germline, CDR1 SGHTA and CDR2 FQGTGA. This CDR3 spans 15 amino acids. CDR3 sequence reads: CASSLTMLGGDEQFF. The CDR3 bases are TGTGCCAGCAGCCTAACGATGCTAGGGGGGGATGAGCAGTTCTTC.

The genes are TRBV19 and TRBJ1-6; no definite D call. The V gene's germline CDR1 is LNHDA and CDR2 SQIVND (reference sequence). V was trimmed by 3 bases and J by 7 bases, leaving 7 bases between them. The CDR3 loop spans 13 amino acids. The CDR3: CASSMRENSPLHF. The CDR3 region has the DNA TGTGCCAGTAGTATGAGGGAAAATTCACCCCTCCACTTT.

The gene calls are TRBV6-5 and TRBJ2-7; possible D gene TRBD2, 5 bases. Looked up from germline, CDR1 is MNHEY and CDR2 is SVGAGI. Trimming stripped 7 bases from V and 4 bases from J, with 14 bases between. The length of the CDR3 is 13 residues. This CDR3 reads CASIPSPGYEQYF. In nucleotides, the CDR3 is TGTGCCAGCATTCCGTCCCCGGGATACGAGCAGTACTTC.

This sequence joins TRBV7-2 and TRBJ2-7; the D is unclear. The V and J ends lost 3 bases and 0 bases respectively, with 9 bases between them. CDR3 size: 14 residues. Germline CDR1 and CDR2: SGHTA and FQGNSA. CDR3 nucleotides: TGTGCCAGCAGCTTGGCTTTTAGCTCCTACGAGCAGTACTTC. Translation gives CASSLAFSSYEQYF.

CDR3 amino acids: CASSITGSLGDSPLHF. CDR3 sequence (DNA): TGTGCCAGTAGTATTACGGGGTCCTTGGGAGATTCACCCCTCCACTTT. The chain recombines TRBV19 with TRBJ1-6, with D unclear. Germline V gene lookup returns CDR1 LNHDA and CDR2 SQIVND (reference sequence). The CDR3 length is 16 residues. The germline V and J ends were trimmed by 3 bases and 8 bases, with 17 bases remaining between them.

The rearrangement links TRBV10-3 to TRBJ2-2; 7 bases match TRBD1. V lost 0 bases to trimming and J lost 6 bases; unmatched junction nucleotides: 7. This CDR3 spans 16 amino acids. CDR1 and CDR2 from the germline V gene are ENHRY and SYGVKD. The CDR3 nucleotides read TGTGCCATCAGTGAGTCGAAGGGGGCTTCATCCGGGGAGCTGTTTTTT. This encodes CAISESKGASSGELFF.

CDR3 DNA: TGTGCCAGCAGCGTGGACAGGGGTAATCAGCCCCAGCATTTT. This encodes CASSVDRGNQPQHF. The gene calls are TRBV6-5 and TRBJ1-5; TRBD1 matches at 9 bases. Germline CDR1 and CDR2: MNHEY and SVGAGI. V was clipped by 6 bases and J by 4 bases; unmatched bases: 4. This CDR3 is 14 amino acids long.

CDR3 protein: CAISDQTVGDYGYTF. The DNA of the CDR3 is TGTGCCATCAGTGACCAGACGGTAGGGGACTATGGCTACACCTTC. This rearrangement joins TRBV10-3 to TRBJ1-2, with TRBD1 as a possible D gene (5 bases). Germline loops: CDR1 ENHRY, CDR2 SYGVKD. V was cut by 3 bases and J by 3 bases, with 14 bases left in between. The CDR3 is made up of 15 amino acids.

V is TRBV10-1 and J is TRBJ1-1; 8 bases fit TRBD1. The CDR3 spans 14 residues. The trim removed 6 bases at V and 1 base at J, leaving 4 bases unmatched. The germline gives CDR1 WNHNN, CDR2 SYGVQD (reference sequence). Here the CDR3 reads CASRPGTGNTEAFF. In nucleotides, the CDR3 is TGCGCCAGCAGACCCGGGACAGGGAACACTGAAGCTTTCTTT.

The chain joins TRBV10-1 to TRBJ2-5; the match to TRBD2 covers 8 bases. Germline CDR1 is WNHNN and CDR2 is SYGVQD (reference sequence). The CDR3 sequence is 17 residues long. V gave up 4 bases and J gave up 2 bases; unmatched junction bases: 12. The CDR3 sequence: CASSVGPGGGIQETQYF. Written as DNA, the CDR3 is TGCGCCAGCAGTGTAGGCCCCGGGGGGGGGATTCAAGAGACCCAGTACTTC.

This clone was recorded only once. The genes are TRBV24-1 and TRBJ2-3, with 7 bases fitting TRBD2. Germline assignment: CDR1 KGHDR and CDR2 SFDVKD. This CDR3 region has 15 residues. J lost 3 bases, V lost 4 bases, and 6 bases had no gene match. CDR3 amino acids: CATSEGGSGTDTQYF. DNA for the CDR3: TGTGCCACCAGTGAAGGCGGGAGTGGGACAGATACGCAGTATTTT.

J is TRBJ2-1 and V is TRBV7-3; the D gene could be TRBD1 or TRBD2 (6 bases each). Trimming stripped 5 bases from V and 1 base from J, with 15 bases between. The CDR3 is made up of 16 amino acids. CDR1 is SGHTA and CDR2 is FQGTGA in the germline V gene. The CDR3 region has the DNA TGTGCCAGCAGCCCAACTTCGGGGGCTTCCTACAATGAGCAGTTCTTC. Its translation: CASSPTSGASYNEQFF.

The rearrangement links TRBV5-1 to TRBJ2-7, with 9 positions matching TRBD2. Losses at the gene ends were 2 bases for V and 0 bases for J; bases not matched to a gene: 9. CDR3 size: 17 residues. Germline CDR1 reads SGHRS; CDR2 reads YFSETQ. The CDR3 nucleotides read TGCGCCAGCAGCTTCCAAGCGGGGGGCTTACCCTCCTACGAGCAGTACTTC. Protein sequence: CASSFQAGGLPSYEQYF. Based on the CDR3 plus reference TRBV5-1 and TRBJ2-7, the full variable domain is KAGVTQTPRYLIKTRGQQVTLSCSPISGHRSVSWYQQTPGQGLQFLFEYFSETQRNKGNFPGRFSGRQFSNSRSEMNVSTLELGDSALYLCASSFQAGGLPSYEQYFGPGTRLTVT.

This clone was detected only once. This chain links TRBV7-2 with TRBJ1-3; D remains unclear. Germline V gives CDR1 SGHTA, CDR2 FQGNSA. The V end was cut by 5 bases, the J end by 0 bases, with 14 bases between. The CDR3 runs 16 residues. The CDR3: CASSPGGSLSGNTIYF. In nucleotides, the CDR3 is TGTGCCAGCAGCCCGGGAGGCAGCCTCTCTGGAAACACCATATATTTT.

The V and J genes are TRBV5-6 and TRBJ1-1; D remains unclear. V shed 0 bases and J shed 4 bases, with 13 bases lying between them. The CDR3 totals 15 residues. The germline V gene has CDR1 SGHDT and CDR2 YYEEEE. CDR3 DNA: TGTGCCAGCAGCTTGGGCTGGGCCAGAAGCACTGAAGCTTTCTTT. It translates to CASSLGWARSTEAFF.

This chain joins TRBV11-2 and TRBJ1-3; no clear D. This CDR3 is 14 amino acids long. V gave up 1 base and J gave up 0 bases, with 4 bases separating them. The germline V gene encodes CDR1 SGHAT and CDR2 FQNNGV. Here the CDR3 DNA reads TGTGCCAGCAGCTTAGTAGGCTCTGGAAACACCATATATTTT. Its protein is CASSLVGSGNTIYF.

This rearrangement joins TRBV18 to TRBJ1-2; tentative D call: TRBD1 (5 bases). The CDR3 is 14 residues long. The V gene's germline CDR1 is KGHSH and CDR2 LQKENI. Trimming cost V 0 bases and J 4 bases, with 9 bases left between them. This CDR3 is CASSPPGQPYGYTF. For the CDR3, the DNA is TGTGCCAGCTCACCACCGGGGCAGCCCTATGGCTACACCTTC.

This chain joins TRBV30 and TRBJ1-1; TRBD1 might be the D (5 bases). The CDR3 covers 12 residues. Trimming removed 3 bases from V and 5 bases from J, with 10 bases in between. Germline CDR1 GTSNPN, CDR2 SVGIG (reference sequence). The CDR3 nucleotides are TGTGCCTGGAGCCGGGACCGGACTGAAGCTTTCTTT. Translation: CAWSRDRTEAFF.

This clone was seen only a few times. Distinct nucleotide sequences in the sample also encode this CDR3. V usage is TRBV3-1 (or the pseudogene TRBV3-2) and J usage is TRBJ1-2, with 7 positions matching TRBD1. The trim removed 2 bases at V and 3 bases at J, leaving 3 bases unmatched. Germline V CDR1 and CDR2: LGHDT, YNNKEL (reference sequence). This CDR3 is 14 amino acids long. The DNA of the CDR3 is TGTGCCAGCAGCCAAATTGACAGGGACTATGGCTACACCTTC. This gives the protein CASSQIDRDYGYTF.

The chain links TRBV6-2 or TRBV6-3 to TRBJ1-2; possibly TRBD1 for D (5 bases). The germline CDR1 and CDR2 sequences are MNHEY and SVGEGT. This CDR3 spans 17 amino acids. Trimming stripped 4 bases from V and 5 bases from J, with 23 bases between. This CDR3 reads CASSLPSPGKVDYGYTF. CDR3 DNA: TGTGCCAGCAGTTTACCATCCCCAGGGAAGGTCGATTATGGCTACACCTTC.

The rearrangement links TRBV14 to TRBJ1-3, with a possible D match to TRBD1 (6 bases). Germline V lookup: CDR1 SGHDN, CDR2 FVKESK. This CDR3 has 18 amino acids. Trimming removed 1 base at V and 3 bases at J, with 19 bases between. The DNA for the CDR3 is TGTGCCAGCAGCCAAGGGATGCGTTCGGGGGCTGTTGGAAACACCATATATTTT. It codes for CASSQGMRSGAVGNTIYF.

The rearrangement links TRBV7-2 to TRBJ2-1, with 13 bases that match TRBD2. The CDR3 runs 15 residues. V dropped 5 bases and J dropped 11; count of bases not matched to a gene: 9. The germline V gene encodes CDR1 SGHTA and CDR2 FQGNSA. CDR3 amino acids: CASSPQTSGGPKQFF. Here the CDR3 DNA reads TGTGCCAGCAGCCCACAGACTAGCGGGGGGCCCAAGCAGTTCTTC. The full variable domain, completed using reference TRBV7-2 and TRBJ2-1, is GAGVSQSPSNKVTEKGKDVELRCDPISGHTALYWYRQSLGQGLEFLIYFQGNSAPDKSGLPSDRFSAERTGGSVSTLTIQRTQQEDSAVYLCASSPQTSGGPKQFFGPGTRLTVL.

The chain couples TRBV9 to TRBJ1-1, with D unclear. CDR3 length equals 14 residues. Germline V gives CDR1 SGDLS, CDR2 YYNGEE. The V end lost 4 bases, the J end lost 3 bases, and 13 bases lay between the germline ends. As DNA, the CDR3 is TGTGCCAGCAGCCCCGCGCAGGTCTACACTGAAGCTTTCTTT. Translating gives CASSPAQVYTEAFF.

This chain links TRBV18 with TRBJ1-1; D gene uncertain. Trimming left V 9 bases short and J 0 bases short, with 20 bases between. Per the germline V gene, CDR1 is KGHSH and CDR2 is LQKENI. This CDR3 spans 16 amino acids. The CDR3 sequence is CASSRRSRRMNTEAFF. In nucleotides, the CDR3 is TGTGCCAGTTCCCGACGCTCCCGAAGAATGAACACTGAAGCTTTCTTT.